This T cell receptor beta chain was captured in a study of OX40 agonist ivuxolimab in advanced cancers. The V end lost 1 base, the J end lost 4 bases, and 13 bases lay between the germline ends. Germline assignment: CDR1 GTSNPN and CDR2 SVGIG (reference sequence). This CDR3 contains 14 residues. In the case of this clone: Its antigen is as yet unknown.

TCRdb keeps only in-frame clones here, not all; method: immunoSEQ multiplex PCR. The profile shows tens of thousands of clones, 80% to 85% of them singletons. Study observations and caveats: CD4+ and CD8+ T cells in blood underwent clonal expansion by week 6 at 0.1 to 3.0 mg/kg.

The specimen comprised CD4+ or CD8+ T cells sorted from blood, sampled in a trial of the OX40 agonist ivuxolimab. The chain has TRBV30 and TRBJ1-1; tentatively, D is TRBD1 (6 bases). This sequence originates from an adult with an advanced solid tumor such as melanoma, head and neck, liver or kidney cancer. Written as DNA, the CDR3 is TGTGCCTGGAGTGCTTCGACAGGCGGCACTGAAGCTTTCTTT. Translated, it gives CAWSASTGGTEAFF.